The entry below gives a single TCR beta chain sequence along with its context. Its antigen is not known. The data are from a study of T cell responses to AZD1222 COVID-19 vaccine. This table comes from immunoSEQ multiplex PCR, and its TCRdb copy is limited to in-frame clones, with some not included. The data hold about 150,000 clones, with 86% observed a single time. The V gene end was trimmed by 6 bases and the J gene end by 7 bases; junction bases not matched to a gene: 14. CDR1 is LGHDT, CDR2 YNNKEL, per germline (reference sequence). This CDR3 is built from 16 residues. General study points: Nearly half of spike-specific TCRs reportedly target variant regions that are unmutated in the B.1.351 and B.1.1.7 variants. At 160-218 and 743-854, vaccine-associated CD4 TCRs were dominant, and they spanned spike.

The chain carries TRBV3-1 (or the pseudogene TRBV3-2) and TRBJ2-1; 8 positions agree with TRBD1. This clonotype was sampled from an adult in good health. Source: peripheral blood, taken on day 0 of MenACWY control vaccination. The CDR3 coding sequence is TGTGCCAGCAGTCCCAGGCCAGGGGGCCGGGAGAATGAGCAGTTCTTC. Amino acids: CASSPRPGGRENEQFF.